The 8 T cell receptor beta chains reported below all come from one sample, sequenced in a study of blood T cell repertoires in COVID-19. Sequencing was performed with immunoSEQ multiplex PCR; in TCRdb, only in-frame clones are kept and a portion is missing. Of about 200,000 clones in the sample, about 95% were seen once. The sample taken for sequencing was peripheral blood. The receptors were sampled from a young man with COVID-19, enrolled during active disease.

The chain employs TRBV10-3 and TRBJ1-5; the match to TRBD1 covers 7 bases. This CDR3 has 13 amino acids. J was trimmed by 5 bases and V by 6 bases; bases with no gene match: 4. Germline CDR1 reads ENHRY; CDR2 reads SYGVKD. Here the CDR3 reads CAISQGEDQPQHF. The CDR3 coding sequence is TGTGCCATCAGCCAGGGGGAGGATCAGCCCCAGCATTTT.

This rearrangement joins TRBV7-9 to TRBJ2-3, with 8 bases lining up with TRBD2. V dropped 1 base and J dropped 5; count of bases not matched to a gene: 8. The CDR3 sequence is 16 residues long. Germline V lookup: CDR1 SEHNR, CDR2 FQNEAQ (reference sequence). This chain's CDR3 is CASSLVPGGAGDTQYF. DNA of the CDR3: TGTGCCAGCAGCTTAGTCCCCGGGGGGGCGGGAGATACGCAGTATTTT.

This rearrangement joins TRBV9 to TRBJ1-1, with a possible D match to TRBD1 (5 bases). Germline CDR1 SGDLS, CDR2 YYNGEE. V lost 2 bases and J 1 base, leaving 6 bases between the germline ends. This CDR3 spans 13 amino acids. CDR3 in amino acids: CASSVTGNTEAFF. CDR3 nucleotide sequence: TGTGCCAGCAGCGTTACAGGGAACACTGAAGCTTTCTTT. The whole variable domain, filled in from reference TRBV9 and TRBJ1-1, reads DSGVTQTPKHLITATGQRVTLRCSPRSGDLSVYWYQQSLDQGLQFLIQYYNGEERAKGNILERFSAQQFPDLHSELNLSSLELGDSALYFCASSVTGNTEAFFGQGTRLTVV.

The genes are TRBV5-1 and TRBJ1-3, with D maybe TRBD1 (5 bases). V dropped 2 bases and J dropped 4 bases, with 13 bases sitting between them. The V gene's germline CDR1 is SGHRS and CDR2 YFSETQ. This CDR3 is built from 15 residues. CDR3 sequence (DNA): TGCGCCAGCAGCTTAGGAGGGGCGCCGGGAAACACCATATATTTT. Translating gives CASSLGGAPGNTIYF.

This chain joins TRBV3-1 (or the pseudogene TRBV3-2) and TRBJ2-1; 9 nucleotides align to TRBD2. Trimming removed 4 bases from V and 2 bases from J; junction bases left unmatched: 3. The CDR3 has 15 amino acids. Germline CDR1 reads LGHDT; CDR2 reads YNNKEL (reference sequence). CDR3 residues: CASSPERGAYNEQFF. CDR3 in DNA: TGTGCCAGCAGCCCGGAGCGGGGGGCCTACAATGAGCAGTTCTTC.

This clone was seen once. The rearrangement joins TRBV12-1 to TRBJ1-2. TRBV12-1 is marked as a pseudogene. The CDR3 is 15 residues long. This CDR3 is CASSFGAVGEDGYTF. The CDR3, as DNA: TGTGCCAGCAGCTTTGGCGCGGTCGGGGAGGATGGCTACACCTTC.

The CDR3 DNA reads TGTGCCAGCAGTGGACAGGACCATCAGCCCCAGCATTTT. Protein product: CASSGQDHQPQHF. The V gene is TRBV2, the J gene TRBJ1-5; D possibly corresponds to TRBD1 (6 bases). The CDR3 covers 13 residues. Per the germline V gene, CDR1 is SNHLY and CDR2 is FYNNEI. V gave up 4 bases and J gave up 5 bases, with 9 bases separating them.

CDR3 DNA sequence: TGTGCCAGCAGCCAAGATCTCATGACAGGGTTGACTGAAGCTTTCTTT. Its translation: CASSQDLMTGLTEAFF. The chain is built from TRBV4-2 and TRBJ1-1, with 7 nucleotides matching TRBD1. J lost 5 bases, V lost 0 bases, and 9 bases had no gene match. This CDR3 is built from 16 residues. Looked up from germline, CDR1 is LGHNA and CDR2 is YNFKEQ.